This T cell receptor beta chain stems from a study of a mutant IDH1 vaccine in newly diagnosed glioma. The data were produced by immunoSEQ multiplex PCR, yet TCRdb's version contains in-frame clones alone and is incomplete. The sample holds about 48,000 clones, 79% seen once. V lost 6 bases to trimming and J lost 7 bases; unmatched junction nucleotides: 11. This CDR3 comprises 15 residues. CDR1 and CDR2 (germline): SNHLY, FYNNEI. Of note for this clone: As yet, its antigen is unknown.

The time point was: week 35, safety follow-up. The investigators gave 300 ug of mutant IDH1 20-mer peptide in each vaccine dose, together with topical imiquimod. Here the sequenced sample was PBMCs, taken from a glioma patient whose treatment included an IDH1 peptide vaccine. The chain carries TRBV2 and TRBJ2-5; 10 nucleotides align to TRBD1. This TCR was sampled from a man in his forties with glioma. CDR3 region: CASSQDQTGGGTQYF. In DNA, the CDR3 is TGTGCCAGCAGCCAGGATCAGACAGGGGGCGGGACCCAGTACTTC.